This is a list of T cell receptor beta chains from one sample in a study of OX40 agonist ivuxolimab in advanced cancers. TCRdb's copy holds only in-frame clones and misses some; the assay was immunoSEQ multiplex PCR. The data show 20,000 to 25,000 clones, around 78% seen once. The sample in question was CD4+ or CD8+ T cells sorted from blood, obtained in a trial of the OX40 agonist ivuxolimab. The origin of the receptors is an adult with an advanced solid tumor such as melanoma, head and neck, liver or kidney cancer. Both conserved end residues are trimmed from each CDR3. Each record gives: D gene, V gene, clone size, CDR3 protein. The D gene is left open where the match is weak. Where a row states a size, it is once, few, many or the class of an expanded clone; other rows omit it.

-	TRBV11-2	-	ASSLYNSGANVLT
TRBD1	TRBV7-6	-	ASSLNRGELAF
TRBD1	TRBV9	once	ASSARTGTGRDEQY
-	TRBV6-6	-	ASSPGGYEQY
TRBD1	TRBV27	-	ASSWGAWDRGVLGYGYT
-	TRBV14	-	ASNKGVGEQY
TRBD2	TRBV11-2	-	ASSSRIAGSPPNEQY
-	TRBV11-3	-	ASSLDRSSVYEQY
-	TRBV27	-	ASSFGVDSNQPQH
TRBD2	TRBV7-3	-	ASSRSGGQSEQF
-	TRBV11-3	-	ASSRQGGITDTQY
-	TRBV9	-	ASSVGSSYEQY
TRBD2	TRBV19	-	ASSIASGGSGRVNEQF
-	TRBV28	-	ASSLGGYSNQPQH
TRBD2	TRBV7-6	-	ASSLFAGGPGADTQY
-	TRBV6-5	-	ASSYSRGLASGYT
-	TRBV7-9	-	ASSLAANTGELF
-	TRBV11-3	-	ASGTGGGFANYGYT
TRBD2	TRBV6-1	-	ASTSRLASSDTQY
-	TRBV6-5	once	ASRTASSNYGYT
TRBD1	TRBV6-6	-	ASSYYLGQGARGYT
-	TRBV7-6	-	ASSESSYEQY
-	TRBV7-2	-	ASSLAGRNSPLH
-	TRBV20-1	-	SARLVNEQF
TRBD1	TRBV9	-	ASSGLQGARYT
-	TRBV19	-	ASSIWGTNYGYT
-	TRBV6-5	few	ASSYSPGQRGEQY
-	TRBV5-4	-	ASSLVSDDTQY
-	TRBV6-5	-	ASSFRPTYEQY
TRBD1	TRBV2	-	ASSEVRLGQGGSEAF
TRBD1	TRBV28	-	ASSLLRGPDGYT
-	TRBV2	few	ASSGTDYAYEQY
TRBD2	TRBV18	-	ASSPQGGPDQEQF
TRBD2	TRBV6-6	-	ASRTRLAVIETQY
-	TRBV11-2	-	ASSLTETQY